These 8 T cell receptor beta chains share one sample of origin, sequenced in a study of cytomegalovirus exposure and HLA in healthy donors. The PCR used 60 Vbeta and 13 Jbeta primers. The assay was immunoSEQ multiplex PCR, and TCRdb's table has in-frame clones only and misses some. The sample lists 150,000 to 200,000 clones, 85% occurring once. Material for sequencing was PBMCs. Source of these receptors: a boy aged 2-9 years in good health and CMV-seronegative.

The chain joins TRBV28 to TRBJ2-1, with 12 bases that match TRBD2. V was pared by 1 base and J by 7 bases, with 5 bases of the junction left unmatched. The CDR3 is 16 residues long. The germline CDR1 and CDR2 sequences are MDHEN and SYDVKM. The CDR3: CASSLLTSGSQNEQFF. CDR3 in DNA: TGTGCCAGCAGTTTATTGACTAGCGGGAGTCAAAATGAGCAGTTCTTC.

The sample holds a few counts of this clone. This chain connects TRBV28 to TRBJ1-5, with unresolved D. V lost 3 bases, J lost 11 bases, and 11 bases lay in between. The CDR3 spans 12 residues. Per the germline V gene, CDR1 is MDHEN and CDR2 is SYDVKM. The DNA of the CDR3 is TGTGCCAGCAGTTTGGTGGTCGGGGCCCAGCATTTT. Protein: CASSLVVGAQHF.

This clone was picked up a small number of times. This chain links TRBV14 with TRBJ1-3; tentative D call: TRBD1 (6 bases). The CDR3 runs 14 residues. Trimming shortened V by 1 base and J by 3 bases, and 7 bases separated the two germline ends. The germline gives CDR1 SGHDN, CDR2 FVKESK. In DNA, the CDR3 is TGTGCCAGCAGCCAAGCAGGGGTTGGAAACACCATATATTTT. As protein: CASSQAGVGNTIYF. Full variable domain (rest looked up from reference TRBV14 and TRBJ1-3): EAGVTQFPSHSVIEKGQTVTLRCDPISGHDNLYWYRRVMGKEIKFLLHFVKESKQDESGMPNNRFLAERTGGTYSTLKVQPAELEDSGVYFCASSQAGVGNTIYFGEGSWLTVV.

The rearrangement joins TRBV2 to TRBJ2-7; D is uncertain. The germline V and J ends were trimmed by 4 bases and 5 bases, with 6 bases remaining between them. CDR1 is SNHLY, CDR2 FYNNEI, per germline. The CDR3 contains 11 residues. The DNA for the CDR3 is TGTGCCAGCAGTGTCGCGAACGAGCAGTACTTC. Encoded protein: CASSVANEQYF.

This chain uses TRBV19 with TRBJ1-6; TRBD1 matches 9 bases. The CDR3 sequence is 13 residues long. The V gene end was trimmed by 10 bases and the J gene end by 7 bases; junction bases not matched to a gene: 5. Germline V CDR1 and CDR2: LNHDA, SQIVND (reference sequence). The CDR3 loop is CATRTGANSPLHF. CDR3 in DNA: TGTGCCACCAGGACAGGGGCCAATTCACCCCTCCACTTT.

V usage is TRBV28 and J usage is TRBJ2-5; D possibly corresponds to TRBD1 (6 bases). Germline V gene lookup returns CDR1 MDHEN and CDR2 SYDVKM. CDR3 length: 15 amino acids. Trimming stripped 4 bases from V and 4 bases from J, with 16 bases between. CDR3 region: CASSSAGDESETQYF. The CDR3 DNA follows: TGTGCCAGCAGTTCCGCAGGGGATGAGTCAGAGACCCAGTACTTC.

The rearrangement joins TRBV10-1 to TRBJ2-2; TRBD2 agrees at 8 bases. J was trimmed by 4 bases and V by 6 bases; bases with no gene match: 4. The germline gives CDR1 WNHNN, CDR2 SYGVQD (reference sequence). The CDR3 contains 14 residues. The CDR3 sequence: CASRAGAGTGELFF. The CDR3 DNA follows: TGCGCCAGCAGAGCGGGGGCGGGCACCGGGGAGCTGTTTTTT.

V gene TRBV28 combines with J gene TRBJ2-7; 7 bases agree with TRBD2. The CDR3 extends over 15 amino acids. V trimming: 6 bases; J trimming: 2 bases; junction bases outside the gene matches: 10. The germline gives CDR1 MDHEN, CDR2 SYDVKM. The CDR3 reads CASSLIGRSPYEQYF. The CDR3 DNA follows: TGTGCCAGCAGCCTGATCGGGAGGAGTCCCTACGAGCAGTACTTC.